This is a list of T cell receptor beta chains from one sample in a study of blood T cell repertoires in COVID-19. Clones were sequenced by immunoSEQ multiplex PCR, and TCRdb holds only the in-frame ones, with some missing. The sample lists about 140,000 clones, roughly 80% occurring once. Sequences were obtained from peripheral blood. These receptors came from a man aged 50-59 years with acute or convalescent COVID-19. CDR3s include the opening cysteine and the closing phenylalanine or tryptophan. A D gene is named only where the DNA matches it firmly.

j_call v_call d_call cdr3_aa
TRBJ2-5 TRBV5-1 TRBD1 CASSLQGVQETQYF
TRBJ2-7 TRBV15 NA CATAAGPSYEQYF
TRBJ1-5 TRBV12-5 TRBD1 CASGLLGTGGMSNQPQHF
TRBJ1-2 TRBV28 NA CASSGRNYGYTF
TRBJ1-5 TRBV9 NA CASSVERSGQPQHF
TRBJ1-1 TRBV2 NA CASLGAGNTEAFF
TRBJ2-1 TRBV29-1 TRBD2 CSVEHTTSGGAVEQFF
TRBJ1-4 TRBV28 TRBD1 CASSFNRGPGEKLFF
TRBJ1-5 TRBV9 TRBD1 CASSVGQGGQPQHF
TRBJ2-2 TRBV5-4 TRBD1 CASSPAPQSAGGPGELFF
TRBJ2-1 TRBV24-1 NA CATMEGGGSYNEQFF
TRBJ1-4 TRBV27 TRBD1 CASSAGTGGFNEKLFF
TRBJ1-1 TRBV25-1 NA CASSATVTTEAFF
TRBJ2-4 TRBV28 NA CASSIQGTNKNIQYF
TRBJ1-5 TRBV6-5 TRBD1 CASRGQGGNQPQHF
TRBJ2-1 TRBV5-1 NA CASSLRGAPGNEQFF
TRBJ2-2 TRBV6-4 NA CASSGGTHTGELFF
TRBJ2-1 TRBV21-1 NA CASTTSSYNEQFF
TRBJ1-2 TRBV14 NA CASSQAGRNYGYTF
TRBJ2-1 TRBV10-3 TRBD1 CASRTGGDNEQFF
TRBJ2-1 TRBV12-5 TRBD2 CASGLVVASGGPNEQFF
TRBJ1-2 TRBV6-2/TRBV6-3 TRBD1 CASSLQGESYGYTF
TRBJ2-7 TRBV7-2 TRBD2 CASSSRTSFKYEQYF
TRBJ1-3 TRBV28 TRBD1 CASSSTGVGNTIYF
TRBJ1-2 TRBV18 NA CASSPSAGIGYGYTF
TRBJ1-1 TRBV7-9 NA CASSSLDRNTEAFF
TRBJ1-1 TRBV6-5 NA CASSYSIGLLITEAFF
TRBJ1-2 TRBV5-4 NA CASSLASGQTSYGYTF
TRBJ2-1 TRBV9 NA CASSVGVFDEQFF